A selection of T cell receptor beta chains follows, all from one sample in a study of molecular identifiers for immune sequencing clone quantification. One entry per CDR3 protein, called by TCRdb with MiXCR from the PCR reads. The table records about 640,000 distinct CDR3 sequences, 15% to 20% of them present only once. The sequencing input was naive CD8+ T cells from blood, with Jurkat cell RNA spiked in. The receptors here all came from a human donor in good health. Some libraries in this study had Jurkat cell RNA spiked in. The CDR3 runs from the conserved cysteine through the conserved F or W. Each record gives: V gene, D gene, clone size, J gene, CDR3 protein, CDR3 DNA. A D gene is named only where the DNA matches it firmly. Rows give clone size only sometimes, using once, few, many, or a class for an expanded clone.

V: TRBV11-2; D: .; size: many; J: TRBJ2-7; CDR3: CASSPPGEQYF; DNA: TGTGCCAGCAGCCCGCCGGGCGAGCAGTACTTC
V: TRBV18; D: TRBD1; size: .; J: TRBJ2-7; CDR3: CASSSGQGEQHF; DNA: TGTGCCAGCTCATCGGGACAGGGTGAGCAGCACTTC
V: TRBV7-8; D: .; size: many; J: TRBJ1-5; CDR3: CASSVTSNQPQHF; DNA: TGTGCCAGCAGCGTTACGAGTAATCAGCCCCAGCATTTT
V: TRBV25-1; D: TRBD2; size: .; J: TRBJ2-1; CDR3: CASSDGLAGGTFF; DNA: TGTGCCAGCAGTGACGGGTTAGCGGGAGGTACGTTCTTC
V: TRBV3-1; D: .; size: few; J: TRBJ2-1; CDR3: CASSLRAYNEQFF; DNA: TGTGCCAGCAGCCTACGAGCTTACAATGAGCAGTTCTTC
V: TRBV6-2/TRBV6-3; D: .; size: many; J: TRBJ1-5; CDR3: CASSSGQLGNQPQHF; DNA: TGTGCCAGCAGTTCTGGACAGTTAGGCAATCAGCCCCAGCATTTT
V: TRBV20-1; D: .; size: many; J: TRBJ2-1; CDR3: CSGGVNEQFF; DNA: TGCAGTGGAGGGGTCAATGAGCAGTTCTTC
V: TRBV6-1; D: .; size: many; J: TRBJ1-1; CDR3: CASSERLAHAAFF; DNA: TGTGCCAGCAGTGAACGGTTGGCCCACGCGGCTTTCTTT
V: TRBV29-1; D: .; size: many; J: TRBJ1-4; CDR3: CSVEEGTGDEKLFF; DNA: TGCAGCGTGGAGGAGGGGACGGGGGATGAAAAACTGTTTTTT
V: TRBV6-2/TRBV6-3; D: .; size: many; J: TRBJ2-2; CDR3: CASYREWTGELFF; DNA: TGTGCCAGCTACAGGGAATGGACCGGGGAGCTGTTTTTT
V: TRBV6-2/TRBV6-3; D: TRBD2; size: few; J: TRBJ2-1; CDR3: CASRTGLAGVSSYNEQFF; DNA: TGTGCCAGCAGAACGGGACTAGCGGGAGTGAGCTCCTACAATGAGCAGTTCTTC
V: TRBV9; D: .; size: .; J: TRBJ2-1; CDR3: CASSVEGAGALDEQFF; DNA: TGTGCCAGCAGCGTAGAGGGGGCGGGGGCTTTGGATGAGCAGTTCTTC
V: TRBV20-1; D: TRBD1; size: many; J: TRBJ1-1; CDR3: CSATGDSSTEAFF; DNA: TGCAGTGCTACAGGGGACAGTTCCACTGAAGCTTTCTTT
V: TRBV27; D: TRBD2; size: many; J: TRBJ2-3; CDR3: CASSLLAGGPTDTQYF; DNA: TGTGCCAGCAGCTTACTAGCGGGGGGGCCAACAGATACGCAGTATTTT
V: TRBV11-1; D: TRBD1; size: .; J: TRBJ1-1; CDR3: CASSLGQGESTEAFF; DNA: TGTGCCAGCAGCTTAGGACAGGGAGAGTCCACTGAAGCTTTCTTT
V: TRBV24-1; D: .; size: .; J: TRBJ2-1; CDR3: CATSDIRDISYNEQFF; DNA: TGTGCCACCAGTGATATCCGGGACATCTCCTACAATGAGCAGTTCTTC
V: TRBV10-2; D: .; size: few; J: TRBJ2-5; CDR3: CASSEWSGRGEETQYF; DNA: TGCGCCAGCAGTGAATGGTCGGGCAGGGGAGAAGAGACCCAGTACTTC
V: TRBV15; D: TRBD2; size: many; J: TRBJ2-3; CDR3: CATSDGRLAGHTDTQYF; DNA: TGTGCCACCAGCGATGGAAGACTAGCGGGACACACAGATACGCAGTATTTT
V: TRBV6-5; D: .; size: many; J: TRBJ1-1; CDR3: CASSYSPFMTEAFF; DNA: TGTGCCAGCAGTTACTCTCCATTTATGACTGAAGCTTTCTTT
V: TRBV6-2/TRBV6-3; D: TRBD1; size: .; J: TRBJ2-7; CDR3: CASSYYGTGALSYEQYF; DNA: TGTGCCAGCAGTTATTATGGGACAGGCGCTCTTTCGTACGAGCAGTACTTC
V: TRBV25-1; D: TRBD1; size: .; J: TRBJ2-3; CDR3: CASSELPGQGTDTQYF; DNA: TGTGCCAGCAGTGAACTCCCGGGACAGGGAACAGATACGCAGTATTTT
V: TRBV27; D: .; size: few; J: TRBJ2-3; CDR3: CASSLEQGTMDTQYF; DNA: TGTGCCAGCAGTTTAGAACAGGGTACAATGGATACGCAGTATTTT
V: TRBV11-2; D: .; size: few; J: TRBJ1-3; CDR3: CASSLVPGATLSSGNTIYF; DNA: TGTGCCAGCAGCTTAGTCCCGGGGGCCACCCTTAGCTCTGGAAACACCATATATTTT
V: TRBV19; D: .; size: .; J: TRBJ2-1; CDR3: CASSWDPRGNEQFF; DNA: TGTGCCAGTAGTTGGGACCCGAGGGGCAATGAGCAGTTCTTC
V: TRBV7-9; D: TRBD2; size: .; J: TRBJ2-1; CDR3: CASSGLSRGANNEQFF; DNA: TGTGCCAGCAGCGGGCTCTCGCGGGGGGCCAACAATGAGCAGTTCTTC
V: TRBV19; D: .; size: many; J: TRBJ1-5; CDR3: CASRMGGYQPQHF; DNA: TGTGCCAGTAGAATGGGGGGGTATCAGCCCCAGCATTTT
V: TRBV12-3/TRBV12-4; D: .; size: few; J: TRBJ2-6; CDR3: CASKLEQAAGANVLTF; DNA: TGTGCCAGCAAATTAGAACAGGCCGCGGGGGCCAACGTCCTGACTTTC
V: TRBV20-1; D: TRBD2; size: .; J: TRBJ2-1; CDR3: CSARGLADYNEEFF; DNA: TGCAGTGCTAGGGGACTAGCGGACTACAATGAGGAGTTCTTC
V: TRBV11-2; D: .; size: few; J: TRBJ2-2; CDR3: CASRSWERGPDTGELFF; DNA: TGTGCCAGCAGATCTTGGGAACGGGGGCCAGACACCGGGGAGCTGTTTTTT
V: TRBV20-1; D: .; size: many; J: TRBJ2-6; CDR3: CSAMVDILDSGANVLTF; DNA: TGCAGTGCCATGGTCGACATCCTGGACTCTGGGGCCAACGTCCTGACTTTC
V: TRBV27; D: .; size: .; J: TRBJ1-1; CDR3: CASGHTANTEAFF; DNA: TGTGCCAGCGGACATACAGCTAACACTGAAGCTTTCTTT
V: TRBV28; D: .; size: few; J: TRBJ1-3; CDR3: CASSYLPYSGNTIYF; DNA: TGTGCCAGCAGTTATTTGCCATACTCTGGAAACACCATATATTTT
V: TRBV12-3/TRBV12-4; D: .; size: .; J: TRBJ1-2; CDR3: CASSLTVDGYTF; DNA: TGTGCCAGCAGTCTCACGGTAGATGGCTACACCTTC
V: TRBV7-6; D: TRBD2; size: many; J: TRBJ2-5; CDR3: CASSPRLGGGIQETQYF; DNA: TGTGCCAGCAGCCCCCGGCTGGGCGGGGGGATTCAAGAGACCCAGTACTTC
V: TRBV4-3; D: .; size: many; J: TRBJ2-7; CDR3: CASSQDKSPSYEQYF; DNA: TGCGCCAGCAGCCAAGATAAGTCCCCGTCCTACGAGCAGTACTTC
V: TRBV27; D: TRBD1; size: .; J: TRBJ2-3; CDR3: CASSHRTGGTDTQYF; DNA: TGTGCCAGCAGTCACCGGACAGGGGGCACAGATACGCAGTATTTT
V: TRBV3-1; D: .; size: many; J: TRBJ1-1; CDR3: CASSQPGQKAFF; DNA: TGTGCCAGCAGCCAACCGGGACAAAAAGCTTTCTTT
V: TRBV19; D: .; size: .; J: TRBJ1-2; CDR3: CASSILEGLPVYGYTF; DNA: TGTGCCAGTAGTATCTTGGAGGGGCTGCCGGTCTATGGCTACACCTTC
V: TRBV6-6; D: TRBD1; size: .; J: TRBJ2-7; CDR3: CASSDLTGWAPCEQYF; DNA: TGTGCCAGCAGTGACCTGACAGGGTGGGCGCCCTGCGAGCAGTACTTC
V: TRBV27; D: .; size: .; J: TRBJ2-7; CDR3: CASMDIAYEQYF; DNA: TGTGCCAGCATGGACATAGCCTACGAGCAGTACTTC
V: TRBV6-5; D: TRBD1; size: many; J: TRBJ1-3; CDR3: CASSTTGGSGNTIYF; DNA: TGTGCCAGCAGTACGACAGGGGGCTCTGGAAACACCATATATTTT
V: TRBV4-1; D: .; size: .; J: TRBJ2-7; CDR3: CVSSQGSPGPPYEQYF; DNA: TGCGTCAGCAGCCAAGGTAGCCCAGGCCCCCCCTACGAGCAGTACTTC
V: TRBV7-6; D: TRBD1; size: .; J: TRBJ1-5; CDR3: CASSQGTGHNQPQHF; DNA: TGTGCCAGCAGCCAAGGGACAGGGCACAATCAGCCCCAGCATTTT
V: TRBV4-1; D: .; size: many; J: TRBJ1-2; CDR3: CASSQVAAENYGYTF; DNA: TGCGCCAGCAGCCAAGTAGCCGCGGAGAACTATGGCTACACCTTC
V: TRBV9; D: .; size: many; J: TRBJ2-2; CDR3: CASSVVGGEAGELFF; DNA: TGTGCCAGCAGCGTAGTTGGGGGAGAAGCCGGGGAGCTGTTTTTT
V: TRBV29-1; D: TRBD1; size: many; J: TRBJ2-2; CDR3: CSAQWAGGSGELFF; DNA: TGCAGCGCCCAATGGGCAGGGGGTTCCGGGGAGCTGTTTTTT
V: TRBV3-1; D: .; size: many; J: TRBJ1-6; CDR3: CASSQVNTIGSPLHF; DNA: TGTGCCAGCAGCCAAGTTAATACGATCGGGTCACCCCTCCACTTT
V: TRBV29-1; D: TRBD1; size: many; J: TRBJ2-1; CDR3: CSVSRQGSYNEQFF; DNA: TGCAGCGTATCGAGACAGGGCTCCTACAATGAGCAGTTCTTC
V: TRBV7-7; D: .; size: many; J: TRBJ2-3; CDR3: CASSLPSLGTDTQYF; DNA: TGTGCTAGCAGCTTACCCTCCCTAGGAACAGATACGCAGTATTTT
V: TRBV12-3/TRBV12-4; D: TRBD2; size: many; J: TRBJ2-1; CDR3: CASSSLQRGAYNEQFF; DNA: TGTGCCAGCAGTTCCCTGCAGCGGGGGGCCTACAATGAGCAGTTCTTC
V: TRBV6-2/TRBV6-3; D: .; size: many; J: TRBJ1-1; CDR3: CASRRRGYRTEAFF; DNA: TGTGCCAGCCGCCGCCGTGGGTATAGGACTGAAGCTTTCTTT
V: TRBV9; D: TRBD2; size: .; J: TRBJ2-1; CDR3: CASSVVPLLTGGYNEQFF; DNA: TGTGCCAGCAGCGTAGTCCCTTTACTAACGGGAGGGTACAATGAGCAGTTCTTC
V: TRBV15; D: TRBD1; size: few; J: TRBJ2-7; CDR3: CATSRGDRATPPEYEQYF; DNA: TGTGCCACCAGCAGGGGGGACAGAGCAACCCCACCAGAGTACGAGCAGTACTTC
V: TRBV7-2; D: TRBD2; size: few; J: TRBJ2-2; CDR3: CASSLVTGGVFSELFF; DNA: TGTGCCAGCAGCTTAGTAACGGGAGGGGTCTTTTCGGAGCTGTTTTTT
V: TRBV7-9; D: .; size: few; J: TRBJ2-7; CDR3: CASSAPSGDEQYF; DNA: TGTGCCAGCAGCGCTCCCTCAGGGGATGAGCAGTACTTC
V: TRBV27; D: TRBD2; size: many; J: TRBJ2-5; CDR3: CASSSEREVRETQYF; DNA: TGTGCCAGCAGTTCTGAGCGGGAGGTTCGAGAGACCCAGTACTTC